This T cell receptor beta chain was sequenced for a study of T-cell reconstitution after alpha-beta-depleted transplantation in children. Findings of the study overall: Reportedly, only several hundred clones from non-depleted graft cells drove alpha-beta T-cell counts at about two months.

Of note for this clonotype: Its specificity is unknown.

Unique molecular identifiers were incorporated into the prepared TCRbeta library. TCRdb redid the calling of the PCR reads with MiXCR, one entry per CDR3 protein. The data contain about 110,000 distinct CDR3 sequences, 6.4% of them seen just once; the ten biggest clones take up roughly 24%. This CDR3 has 11 residues. V lost 6 bases and J lost 7, with 6 bases in between. Per germline, CDR1 KGHSH and CDR2 LQKENI. The TCR sequence derives from a male patient between 2 and 15 years old who had a stem cell transplant for acute lymphoblastic leukemia, so the T cells may come from the graft donor. The rearrangement uses TRBV18 and TRBJ1-4; D is undetermined. The sample was PBMCs, mostly from graft donor cells, taken 360 days after TCRalphabeta/CD19-depleted stem cell transplant. CDR3 nucleotide sequence: TGTGCCAGCTCTAGAGGTGAAAAACTGTTTTTT. Protein sequence: CASSRGEKLFF.